This passage covers 11 T cell receptor beta chains from one sample sequenced in a study of T-cell memory formation after mild COVID-19. TCRdb called the 5' RACE reads again in MiXCR, with one record for every CDR3 protein. The data contain about 340,000 distinct CDR3 sequences, about an eighth of them singletons. The material sequenced was PBMCs or a T cell subset sorted from them (not recorded which). Source of these receptors: a young man who had mild COVID-19 (a few samples of this study predate the infection). Cell type and time point are not known.

The CDR3 sequence: CASSEGTGPSYEQYF. CDR3 bases: TGCGCCAGCAGTGAGGGGACAGGCCCGTCCTACGAGCAGTACTTC. V usage is TRBV10-1 and J usage is TRBJ2-7, with 8 bases that match TRBD1. CDR1 is WNHNN, CDR2 SYGVQD, per germline (reference sequence). This CDR3 spans 15 amino acids. After removal of 2 bases from V and 1 base from J, the junction contained 4 bases not matched to a gene.

This clonotype was counted ten times or more. CDR3 sequence: CASSLQDRVNEKLFF. In DNA, the CDR3 is TGTGCCAGCAGCTTACAGGACAGGGTCAATGAAAAACTGTTTTTT. The rearrangement joins TRBV7-2 to TRBJ1-4; TRBD1 matches 8 bases. Unmatched junction bases numbered 4, after V lost 2 bases and J lost 5 bases. The CDR3 runs 15 residues. Germline CDR1 SGHTA, CDR2 FQGNSA.

The CDR3 sequence is CASSHETSSSYEQYF. CDR3 DNA: TGCGCCAGCAGCCATGAGACCTCCAGCTCCTACGAGCAGTACTTC. The V and J genes are TRBV4-1 and TRBJ2-7; no reliable D call. V was pared by 3 bases and J by 0 bases, with 12 bases between. Germline-derived CDR1 and CDR2 are MGHRA and YSYEKL. This CDR3 contains 15 residues.

Only a few counts were recorded for this clonotype. The chain links TRBV6-2 or TRBV6-3 to TRBJ2-7, with D unresolved. The ends were cut back, 5 bases at V and 2 bases at J, with 7 bases in the middle. This CDR3 has 12 residues. Germline-derived CDR1 and CDR2 are MNHEY and SVGEGT. The DNA of the CDR3 is TGTGCCAGCAGTCGTTTTCCCTACGAGCAGTACTTC. Encoded protein: CASSRFPYEQYF.

This rearrangement joins TRBV6-1 to TRBJ1-6; TRBD1 is a possible D gene (5 bases). This CDR3 has 13 amino acids. In germline, CDR1 is MNHNS, CDR2 SASEGT. The CDR3 DNA follows: TGTGCTGCCACCCCCCGGGGCAATTCACCCCTCCACTTT. It yields the protein CAATPRGNSPLHF.

This clonotype was seen a few times. CDR3 sequence reads: CSVGRRGYNEQFF. CDR3 bases: TGCAGCGTTGGCCGAAGGGGTTACAATGAGCAGTTCTTC. V is TRBV29-1 and J is TRBJ2-1; a weak D match, TRBD1 (5 bases). This CDR3 comprises 13 residues. V lost 4 bases and J 4 bases, leaving 11 bases between the germline ends. CDR1 and CDR2 from the germline V gene are SQVTM and ANQGSEA.

There are a few counts of this clonotype. V gene TRBV7-3 combines with J gene TRBJ2-3; 8 positions agree with TRBD1. V was clipped by 5 bases and J by 2 bases; unmatched bases: 6. This CDR3 is 15 amino acids long. Germline V gene data show CDR1 as SGHTA and CDR2 as FQGTGA. The CDR3 sequence: CASSRQGRNTDTQYF. The CDR3 DNA reads as TGTGCCAGCAGCCGACAGGGGCGAAACACAGATACGCAGTATTTT.

The rearrangement joins TRBV12-3 or TRBV12-4 to TRBJ1-3, with unresolved D. This CDR3 contains 15 residues. Trimming cost V 5 bases and J 4 bases, with 15 bases left between them. This CDR3 is CASSRQSVRGNTIYF. The CDR3 bases are TGTGCCAGCAGTCGCCAGTCTGTCCGGGGAAACACCATATATTTT.

This clonotype turned up a few times. The rearrangement joins TRBV5-1 to TRBJ2-3; unclear D gene. V was pared by 1 base and J by 2 bases, with 14 bases between. The CDR3 runs to 16 residues. CDR1 SGHRS and CDR2 YFSETQ come from the germline V gene. The CDR3 loop reads CASSLLYRSATDTQYF. CDR3 DNA: TGCGCCAGCAGCTTGTTGTACAGATCGGCCACAGATACGCAGTATTTT.

This clonotype has only a few counts. The chain recombines TRBV7-2 with TRBJ1-4; TRBD1 matches 9 bases. Germline V lookup: CDR1 SGHTA, CDR2 FQGNSA. V dropped 5 bases and J dropped 8; count of bases not matched to a gene: 6. The CDR3 totals 14 residues. The CDR3 region has the DNA TGTGCCAGCAGCCCAGGGACAGGGAGAGAAAAACTGTTTTTT. Its protein is CASSPGTGREKLFF.

CDR3: CASSPGRYNSPLHF. In DNA form, the CDR3 reads TGTGCCAGCAGCCCGGGACGGTATAATTCACCCCTCCACTTT. The J gene is TRBJ1-6, the V gene TRBV3-1, with D perhaps matching TRBD1 (5 bases). V was shortened by 4 bases and J by 4 bases, with 8 bases between the two germline ends. The CDR3 contains 14 residues. In germline, CDR1 is LGHDT, CDR2 YNNKEL (reference sequence). Supplemented by reference TRBV3-1 and TRBJ1-6, the full variable domain reads DTAVSQTPKYLVTQMGNDKSIKCEQNLGHDTMYWYKQDSKKFLKIMFSYNNKELIINETVPNRFSPKSPDKAHLNLHINSLELGDSAVYFCASSPGRYNSPLHFGNGTRLTVT.